The clone carrying this T cell receptor beta chain was recorded only once. What it recognizes is unknown. Other DNA sequences in the sample encode the same CDR3. The record originates from a study of shared clonotypes between healthy human individuals. Whole-study results and caveats: Unshared clonotypes carried lower generation probabilities than those common to all four donors. What naive subsets generally showed was a larger estimated richness than memory subsets showed.

The germline V and J ends were trimmed by 0 bases and 6 bases, with 4 bases remaining between them. The CDR3 is 13 residues long. Germline CDR1 SGHRS, CDR2 YFSETQ. The run depth of the assay was deep. The genomic DNA of each subset was split evenly across several immunoSEQ plates. The protocol was immunoSEQ multiplex PCR, while the TCRdb copy is restricted to in-frame clones and leaves out a portion. The sample contains roughly 2.6 million clones, approximately 90% of which appear only once. This receptor was identified in a man between 18 and 35 years old in good health. The chain is built from TRBV5-1 and TRBJ1-6; D gene uncertain. The sequencing sample was made of naive CD4+ T cells sorted from blood. Subset denoted: CD45RA+ positively selected. The DNA of the CDR3 is TGCGCCAGCAGCTTGGTCGGTAATTCACCCCTCCACTTT. Its translation is CASSLVGNSPLHF.